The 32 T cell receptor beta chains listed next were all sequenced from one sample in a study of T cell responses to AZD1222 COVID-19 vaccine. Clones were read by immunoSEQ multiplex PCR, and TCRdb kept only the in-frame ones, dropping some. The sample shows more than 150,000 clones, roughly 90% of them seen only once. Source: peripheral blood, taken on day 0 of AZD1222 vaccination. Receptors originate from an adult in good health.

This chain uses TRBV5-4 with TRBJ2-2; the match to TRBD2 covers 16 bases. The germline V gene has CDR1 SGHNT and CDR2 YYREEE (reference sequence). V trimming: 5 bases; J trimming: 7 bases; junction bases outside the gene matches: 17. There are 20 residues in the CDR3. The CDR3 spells CASSPDTGTSGRARHGELFF. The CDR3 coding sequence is TGTGCCAGCAGTCCGGATACCGGGACTAGCGGGAGGGCCCGTCACGGGGAGCTGTTTTTT. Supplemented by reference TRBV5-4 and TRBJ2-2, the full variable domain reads ETGVTQSPTHLIKTRGQQVTLRCSSQSGHNTVSWYQQALGQGPQFIFQYYREEENGRGNFPPRFSGLQFPNYSSELNVNALELDDSALYLCASSPDTGTSGRARHGELFFGEGSRLTVL.

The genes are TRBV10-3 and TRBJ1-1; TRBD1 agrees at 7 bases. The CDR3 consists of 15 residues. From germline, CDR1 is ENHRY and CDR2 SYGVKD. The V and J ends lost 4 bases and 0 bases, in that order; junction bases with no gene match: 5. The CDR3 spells CAISATGQMNTEAFF. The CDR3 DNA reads TGTGCCATCAGTGCCACGGGACAGATGAACACTGAAGCTTTCTTT.

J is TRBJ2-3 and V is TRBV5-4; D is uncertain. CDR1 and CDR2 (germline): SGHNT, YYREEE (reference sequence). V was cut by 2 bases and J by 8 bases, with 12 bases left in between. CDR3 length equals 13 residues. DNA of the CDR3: TGTGCCAGCAGCTTCCTGGACCAAGGTACGCAGTATTTT. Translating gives CASSFLDQGTQYF.

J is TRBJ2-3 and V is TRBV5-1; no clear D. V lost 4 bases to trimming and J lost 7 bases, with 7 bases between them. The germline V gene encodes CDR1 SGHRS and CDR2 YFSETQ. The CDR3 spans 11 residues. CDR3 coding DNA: TGCGCCAGCAGCCTCATGAATACGCAGTATTTT. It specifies CASSLMNTQYF. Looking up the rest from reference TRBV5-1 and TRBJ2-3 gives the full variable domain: KAGVTQTPRYLIKTRGQQVTLSCSPISGHRSVSWYQQTPGQGLQFLFEYFSETQRNKGNFPGRFSGRQFSNSRSEMNVSTLELGDSALYLCASSLMNTQYFGPGTRLTVL.

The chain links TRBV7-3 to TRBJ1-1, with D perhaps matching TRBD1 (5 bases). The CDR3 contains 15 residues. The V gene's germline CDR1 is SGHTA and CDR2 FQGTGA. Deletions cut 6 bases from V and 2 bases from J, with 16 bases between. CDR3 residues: CASSLTGGRNTEAFF. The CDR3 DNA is TGTGCCAGCAGTTTGACGGGGGGACGAAACACTGAAGCTTTCTTT.

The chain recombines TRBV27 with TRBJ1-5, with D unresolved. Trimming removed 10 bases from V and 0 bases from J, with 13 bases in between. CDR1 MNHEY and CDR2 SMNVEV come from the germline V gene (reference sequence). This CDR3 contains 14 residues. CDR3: CATSEDGSNQPQHF. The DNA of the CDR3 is TGTGCCACCTCCGAAGACGGTAGCAATCAGCCCCAGCATTTT.

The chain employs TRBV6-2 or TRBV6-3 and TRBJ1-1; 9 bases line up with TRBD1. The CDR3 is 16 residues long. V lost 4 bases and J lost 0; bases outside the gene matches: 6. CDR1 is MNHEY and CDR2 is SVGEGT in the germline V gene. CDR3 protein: CASSSGDREMNTEAFF. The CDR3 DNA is TGTGCCAGCAGTTCCGGGGACAGGGAGATGAACACTGAAGCTTTCTTT.

CDR3 DNA: TGTGCCAGCAGCGTCCGGACTAGCGGGTTCGGGGAGCTGTTTTTT. Encoded protein: CASSVRTSGFGELFF. This chain links TRBV9 with TRBJ2-2; 11 bases are a match to TRBD2. Germline assignment: CDR1 SGDLS and CDR2 YYNGEE. This CDR3 spans 15 amino acids. V shed 2 bases and J 7 bases; nucleotides not matched to a gene: 4.

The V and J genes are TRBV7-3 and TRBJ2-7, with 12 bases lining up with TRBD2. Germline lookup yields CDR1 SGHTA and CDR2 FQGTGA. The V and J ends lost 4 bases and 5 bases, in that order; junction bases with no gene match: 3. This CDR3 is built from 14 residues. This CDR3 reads CASSSGLAGNEQYF. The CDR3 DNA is TGTGCCAGCAGCTCAGGACTAGCGGGGAACGAGCAGTACTTC.

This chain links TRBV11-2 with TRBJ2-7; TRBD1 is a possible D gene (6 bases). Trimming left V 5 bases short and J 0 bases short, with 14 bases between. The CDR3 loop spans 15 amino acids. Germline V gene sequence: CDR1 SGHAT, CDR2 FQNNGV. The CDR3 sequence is CASSRTRGGSYEQYF. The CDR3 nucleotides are TGTGCCAGCAGCCGAACCAGGGGTGGCTCCTACGAGCAGTACTTC. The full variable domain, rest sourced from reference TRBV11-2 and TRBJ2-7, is EAGVAQSPRYKIIEKRQSVAFWCNPISGHATLYWYQQILGQGPKLLIQFQNNGVVDDSQLPKDRFSAERLKGVDSTLKIQPAKLEDSAVYLCASSRTRGGSYEQYFGPGTRLTVT.

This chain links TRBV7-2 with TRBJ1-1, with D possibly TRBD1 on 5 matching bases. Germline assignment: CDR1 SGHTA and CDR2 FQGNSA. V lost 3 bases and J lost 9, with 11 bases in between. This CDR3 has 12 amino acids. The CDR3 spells CASSFAGQQAFF. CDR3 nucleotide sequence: TGTGCCAGCAGCTTCGCGGGGCAGCAAGCTTTCTTT.

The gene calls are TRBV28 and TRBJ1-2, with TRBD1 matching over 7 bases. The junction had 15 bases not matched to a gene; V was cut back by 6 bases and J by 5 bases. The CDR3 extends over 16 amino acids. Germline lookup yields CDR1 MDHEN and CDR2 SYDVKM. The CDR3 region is CASSLDRTPVAYGYTF. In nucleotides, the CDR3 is TGTGCCAGCAGCCTGGACAGGACCCCAGTAGCATATGGCTACACCTTC.

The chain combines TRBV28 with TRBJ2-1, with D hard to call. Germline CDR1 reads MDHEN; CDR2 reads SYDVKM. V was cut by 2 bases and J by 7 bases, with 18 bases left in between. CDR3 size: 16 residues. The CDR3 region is CASSLRAGSAFNEQFF. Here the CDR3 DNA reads TGTGCCAGCAGTTTACGGGCCGGAAGCGCGTTTAATGAGCAGTTCTTC.

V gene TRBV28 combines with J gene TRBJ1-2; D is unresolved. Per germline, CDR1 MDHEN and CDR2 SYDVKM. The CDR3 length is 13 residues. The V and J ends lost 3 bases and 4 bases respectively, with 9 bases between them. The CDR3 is CASSLGVVYGYTF. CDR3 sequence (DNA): TGTGCCAGCAGTTTGGGAGTAGTCTATGGCTACACCTTC.

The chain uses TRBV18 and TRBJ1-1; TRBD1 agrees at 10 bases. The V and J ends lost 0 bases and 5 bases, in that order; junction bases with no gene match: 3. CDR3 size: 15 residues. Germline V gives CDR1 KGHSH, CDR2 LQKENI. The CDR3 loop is CASSPPGDRGTEAFF. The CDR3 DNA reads TGTGCCAGCTCACCACCCGGGGACAGGGGAACTGAAGCTTTCTTT.

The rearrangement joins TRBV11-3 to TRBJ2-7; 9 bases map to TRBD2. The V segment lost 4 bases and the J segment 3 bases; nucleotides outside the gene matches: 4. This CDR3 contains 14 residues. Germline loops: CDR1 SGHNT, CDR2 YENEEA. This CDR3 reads CASSYVAGDYEQYF. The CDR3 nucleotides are TGTGCCAGCAGCTACGTAGCGGGAGACTACGAGCAGTACTTC.

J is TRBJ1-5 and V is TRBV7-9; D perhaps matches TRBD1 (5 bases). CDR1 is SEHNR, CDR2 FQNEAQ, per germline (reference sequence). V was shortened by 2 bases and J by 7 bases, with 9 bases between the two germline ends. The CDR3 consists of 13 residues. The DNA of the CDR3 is TGTGCCAGCAGCTTACAGGGAAGACAGCCCCAGCATTTT. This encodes CASSLQGRQPQHF.

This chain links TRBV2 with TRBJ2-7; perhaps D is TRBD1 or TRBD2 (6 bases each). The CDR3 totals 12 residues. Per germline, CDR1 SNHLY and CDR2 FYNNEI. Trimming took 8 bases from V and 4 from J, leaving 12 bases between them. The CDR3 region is CASGRRGYEQYF. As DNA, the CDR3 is TGTGCCAGCGGGAGGAGGGGGTACGAGCAGTACTTC. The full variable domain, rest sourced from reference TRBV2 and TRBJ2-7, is EPEVTQTPSHQVTQMGQEVILRCVPISNHLYFYWYRQILGQKVEFLVSFYNNEISEKSEIFDDQFSVERPDGSNFTLKIRSTKLEDSAMYFCASGRRGYEQYFGPGTRLTVT.

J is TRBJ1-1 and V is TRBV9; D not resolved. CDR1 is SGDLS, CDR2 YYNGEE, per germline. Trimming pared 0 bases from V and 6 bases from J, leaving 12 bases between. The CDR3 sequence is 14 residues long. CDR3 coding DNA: TGTGCCAGCAGCGTAGGGTTACCTGGGGCTGAAGCTTTCTTT. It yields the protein CASSVGLPGAEAFF. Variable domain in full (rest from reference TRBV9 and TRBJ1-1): DSGVTQTPKHLITATGQRVTLRCSPRSGDLSVYWYQQSLDQGLQFLIQYYNGEERAKGNILERFSAQQFPDLHSELNLSSLELGDSALYFCASSVGLPGAEAFFGQGTRLTVV.

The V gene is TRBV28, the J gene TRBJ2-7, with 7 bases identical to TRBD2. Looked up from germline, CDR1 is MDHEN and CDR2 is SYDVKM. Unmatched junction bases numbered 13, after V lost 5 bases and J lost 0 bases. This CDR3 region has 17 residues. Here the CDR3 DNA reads TGTGCCAGCAGTCAAACCCCTAGGGAGGGGAGCTCCTACGAGCAGTACTTC. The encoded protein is CASSQTPREGSSYEQYF.

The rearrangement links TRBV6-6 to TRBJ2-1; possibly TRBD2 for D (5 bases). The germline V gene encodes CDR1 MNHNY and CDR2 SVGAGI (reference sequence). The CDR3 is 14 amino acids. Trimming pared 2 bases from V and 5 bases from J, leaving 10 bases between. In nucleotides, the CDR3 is TGTGCCAGCAGTTACGAGGGTTTCAACAATGAGCAGTTCTTC. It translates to CASSYEGFNNEQFF.

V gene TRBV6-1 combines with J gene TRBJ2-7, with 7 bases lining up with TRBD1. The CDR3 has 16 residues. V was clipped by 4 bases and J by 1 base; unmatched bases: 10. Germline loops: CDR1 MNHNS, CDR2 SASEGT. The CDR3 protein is CASSVLRQGKSYEQYF. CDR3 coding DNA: TGTGCCAGCAGTGTATTGAGACAGGGAAAATCCTACGAGCAGTACTTC.

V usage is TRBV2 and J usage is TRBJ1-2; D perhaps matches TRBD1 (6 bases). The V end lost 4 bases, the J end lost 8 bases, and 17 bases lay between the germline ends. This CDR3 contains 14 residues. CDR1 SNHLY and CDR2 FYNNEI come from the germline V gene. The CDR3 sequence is CASSVGGGWRGYTF. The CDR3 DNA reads TGTGCCAGCAGTGTAGGGGGTGGATGGCGAGGCTACACCTTC.

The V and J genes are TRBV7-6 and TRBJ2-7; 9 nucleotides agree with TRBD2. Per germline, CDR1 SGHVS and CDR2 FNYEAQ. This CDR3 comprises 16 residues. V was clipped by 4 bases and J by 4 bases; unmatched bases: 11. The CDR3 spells CASSSQISGGGYEQYF. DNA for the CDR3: TGTGCCAGCAGCTCTCAAATTAGCGGGGGCGGTTACGAGCAGTACTTC.

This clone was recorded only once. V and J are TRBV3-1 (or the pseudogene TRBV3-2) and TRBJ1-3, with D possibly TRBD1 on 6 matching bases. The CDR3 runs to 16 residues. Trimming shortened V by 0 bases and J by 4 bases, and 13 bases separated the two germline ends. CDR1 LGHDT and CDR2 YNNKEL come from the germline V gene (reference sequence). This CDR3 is CASSQERGRAGNTIYF. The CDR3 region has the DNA TGTGCCAGCAGCCAAGAGCGGGGGCGCGCGGGAAACACCATATATTTT.

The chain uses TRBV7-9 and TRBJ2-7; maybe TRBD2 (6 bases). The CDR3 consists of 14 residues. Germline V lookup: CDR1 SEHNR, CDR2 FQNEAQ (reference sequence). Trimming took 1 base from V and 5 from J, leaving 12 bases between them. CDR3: CASSLERVSDEQYF. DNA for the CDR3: TGTGCCAGCAGCTTAGAGCGGGTGTCCGACGAGCAGTACTTC.

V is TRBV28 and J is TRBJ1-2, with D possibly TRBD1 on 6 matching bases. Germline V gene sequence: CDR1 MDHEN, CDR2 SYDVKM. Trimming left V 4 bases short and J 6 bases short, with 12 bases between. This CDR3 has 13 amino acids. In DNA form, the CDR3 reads TGTGCCAGCAGTTATGGGGGCTCCGATGGCTACACCTTC. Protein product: CASSYGGSDGYTF.

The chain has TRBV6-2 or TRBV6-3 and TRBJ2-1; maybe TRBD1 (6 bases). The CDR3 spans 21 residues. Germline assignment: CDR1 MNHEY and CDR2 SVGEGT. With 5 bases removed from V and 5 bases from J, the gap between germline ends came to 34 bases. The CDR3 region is CASSLQSGTTLTPPTDNEQFF. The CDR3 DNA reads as TGTGCCAGCAGTCTCCAGTCCGGGACAACCCTAACTCCTCCAACCGACAATGAGCAGTTCTTC.

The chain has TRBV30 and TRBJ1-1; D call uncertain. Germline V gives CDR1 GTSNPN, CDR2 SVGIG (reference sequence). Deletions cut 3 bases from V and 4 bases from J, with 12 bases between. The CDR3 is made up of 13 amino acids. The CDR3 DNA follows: TGTGCCTGGAGGTCTTGGGATTTCACTGAAGCTTTCTTT. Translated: CAWRSWDFTEAFF. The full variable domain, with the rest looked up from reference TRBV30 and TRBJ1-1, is SQTIHQWPATLVQPVGSPLSLECTVEGTSNPNLYWYRQAAGRGLQLLFYSVGIGQISSEVPQNLSASRPQDRQFILSSKKLLLSDSGFYLCAWRSWDFTEAFFGQGTRLTVV.

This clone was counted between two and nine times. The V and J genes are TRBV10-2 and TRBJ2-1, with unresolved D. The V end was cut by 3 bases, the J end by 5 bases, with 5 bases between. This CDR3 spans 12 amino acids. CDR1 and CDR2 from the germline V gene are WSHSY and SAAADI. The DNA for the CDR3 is TGCGCCAGCAGTGACCACAACAATGAGCAGTTCTTC. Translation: CASSDHNNEQFF.

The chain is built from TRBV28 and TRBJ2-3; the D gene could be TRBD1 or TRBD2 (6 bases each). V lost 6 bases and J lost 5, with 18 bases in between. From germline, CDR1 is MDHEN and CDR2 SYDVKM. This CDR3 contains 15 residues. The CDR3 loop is CASSFPGGRGDTQYF. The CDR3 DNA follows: TGTGCCAGCAGCTTTCCCGGGGGCCGTGGAGATACGCAGTATTTT.

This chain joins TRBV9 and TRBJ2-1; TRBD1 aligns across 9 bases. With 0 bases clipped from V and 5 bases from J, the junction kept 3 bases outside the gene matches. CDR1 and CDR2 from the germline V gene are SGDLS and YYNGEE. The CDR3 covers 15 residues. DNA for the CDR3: TGTGCCAGCAGCGTAGAACAGGGGGCACACAATGAGCAGTTCTTC. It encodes CASSVEQGAHNEQFF. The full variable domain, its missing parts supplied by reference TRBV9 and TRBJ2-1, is DSGVTQTPKHLITATGQRVTLRCSPRSGDLSVYWYQQSLDQGLQFLIQYYNGEERAKGNILERFSAQQFPDLHSELNLSSLELGDSALYFCASSVEQGAHNEQFFGPGTRLTVL.